This record looks at one T cell receptor (beta chain) sequence and its context. CDR3 length: 15 residues. CDR1 and CDR2 (germline): SGDLS, YYNGEE. Trimming removed 4 bases from V and 6 bases from J; junction bases left unmatched: 7. Adults of Caucasian background living in Nashville, Tennessee made up all donors. Unsorted material relied on some 85 million PBMCs as the source of genomic DNA. These data come from a study of shared clonotypes between healthy human individuals. What was sequenced on ten immunoSEQ deep assay plates was unsorted PBMC DNA. In the authors' workflow: From ImmunoSEQ came sequences covering only the junction and carrying no quality scores, so filtering differed. Using immunoSEQ multiplex PCR, the repertoire was profiled, and TCRdb retains in-frame clones only, with some absent. The V and J calls and the clone size are those of that table, but D and trimming were determined from the DNA. The top ten hold more than 10% of the sample, which has around 530,000 clones, just over 75% seen once.

The receptor's source is a woman between 40 and 50 years old in good health. Some clones in this sample may be carry-over from other donors' samples. The chain has TRBV9 and TRBJ2-2; 9 nucleotides match TRBD2. The sample consisted of PBMCs. This CDR3 is CASSLAGPLAGELFF. The CDR3 region has the DNA TGTGCCAGCAGCCTAGCGGGACCCCTGGCCGGGGAGCTGTTTTTT.